These 2 T cell receptor beta chains were sequenced from one sample in a study of T cell repertoires in cytomegalovirus infection. TCRdb ran MiXCR on the reads and lists one entry per CDR3 protein. The sample contains hundreds of thousands of distinct CDR3 sequences, 33% of which appear only once. Antigens of these TCRs are unknown. This sample comprised cultured PBMCs, obtained from culture after CMV antigen stimulation. These receptors were obtained from a human donor in good health (CMV status not recorded). Some clones in this sample may be carry-over from other donors' samples.

This clonotype was detected only a few times. This chain links TRBV5-4 with TRBJ2-5, with 8 positions matching TRBD1. The CDR3 is made up of 14 amino acids. Trimming took 4 bases from V and 7 from J; bases not matched to a gene: 9. Germline V gene lookup returns CDR1 SGHNT and CDR2 YYREEE (reference sequence). The chain's CDR3 is CASSLGQGPVTQYF. The CDR3 bases are TGTGCCAGCAGCCTAGGACAGGGTCCGGTGACCCAGTACTTC. Complete variable domain (other parts from reference TRBV5-4 and TRBJ2-5): ETGVTQSPTHLIKTRGQQVTLRCSSQSGHNTVSWYQQALGQGPQFIFQYYREEENGRGNFPPRFSGLQFPNYSSELNVNALELDDSALYLCASSLGQGPVTQYFGPGTRLLVL.

The rearrangement uses TRBV7-2 and TRBJ2-5; no definite D call. The CDR3 sequence is 15 residues long. Germline V CDR1 and CDR2: SGHTA, FQGNSA. The V end lost 1 base, the J end lost 2 bases, and 11 bases lay between the germline ends. CDR3 nucleotide sequence: TGTGCCAGCAGCTTAGAGAGTCAATGTCAAGAGACCCAGTACTTC. Encoded protein: CASSLESQCQETQYF.